This TCR beta chain was identified during a study of cytomegalovirus exposure and HLA in healthy donors. PCR used 60 Vbeta primers and 13 Jbeta primers. Profiling relied on immunoSEQ multiplex PCR, and the TCRdb table lists in-frame clones only, not all of them. In the table there are around 90,000 clones, roughly 58% of which are singletons. Germline lookup yields CDR1 SGDLS and CDR2 YYNGEE. The CDR3 extends over 16 amino acids. V was clipped by 4 bases and J by 2 bases; unmatched bases: 4. The specimen was PBMCs. This receptor was taken from a woman between 25 and 40 years old in good health and CMV-seropositive. J is TRBJ2-6 and V is TRBV9, with TRBD1 matching over 9 bases. The CDR3 protein is CASSPRQGAGANVLTF. CDR3 bases: TGTGCCAGCAGCCCCCGACAGGGGGCTGGGGCCAACGTCCTGACTTTC.